This T cell receptor beta chain was obtained from a study of cytomegalovirus exposure and HLA in healthy donors. Notes on the study in general: Investigators reported 164 TCR beta chains as tied to cytomegalovirus.

The CDR3 loop spans 18 amino acids. Germline-derived CDR1 and CDR2 are SNHLY and FYNNEI. The V gene end was trimmed by 4 bases and the J gene end by 1 base; junction bases not matched to a gene: 9. A multiplex PCR was run with 60 Vbeta primers and 13 Jbeta primers. Profiled with immunoSEQ multiplex PCR; TCRdb holds only in-frame clones, not every one. The sample has 150,000 or so clones, about two thirds seen once. For this clone: Its antigen is undetermined.

The V call is TRBV2, the J call TRBJ2-3, with TRBD2 matching over 12 bases. Material for sequencing was PBMCs. The receptor comes from a woman aged 18-30 years in good health and CMV-seronegative. The CDR3 is CASSAPGRTSGGTDTQYF. CDR3 coding DNA: TGTGCCAGCAGTGCTCCGGGTCGGACTAGCGGGGGCACAGATACGCAGTATTTT. The variable domain in full, with the rest retrieved from reference TRBV2 and TRBJ2-3, is EPEVTQTPSHQVTQMGQEVILRCVPISNHLYFYWYRQILGQKVEFLVSFYNNEISEKSEIFDDQFSVERPDGSNFTLKIRSTKLEDSAMYFCASSAPGRTSGGTDTQYFGPGTRLTVL.